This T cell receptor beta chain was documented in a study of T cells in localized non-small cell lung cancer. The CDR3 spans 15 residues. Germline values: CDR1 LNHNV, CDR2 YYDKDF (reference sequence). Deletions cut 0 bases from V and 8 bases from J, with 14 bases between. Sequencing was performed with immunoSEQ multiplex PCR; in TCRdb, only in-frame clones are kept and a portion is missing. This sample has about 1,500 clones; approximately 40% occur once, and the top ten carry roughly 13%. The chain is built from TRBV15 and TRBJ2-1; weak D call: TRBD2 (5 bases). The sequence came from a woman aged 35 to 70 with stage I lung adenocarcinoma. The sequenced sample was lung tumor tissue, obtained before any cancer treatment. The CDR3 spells CATSRDSGINDEQFF. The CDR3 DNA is TGTGCCACCAGCAGAGACAGCGGCATCAACGATGAGCAGTTCTTC.